A selection of T cell receptor beta chains follows, all from one sample in a study of T cell repertoires in cytomegalovirus infection. TCRdb called the reads again in MiXCR, with one record for every CDR3 protein. The sample lists more than 650,000 distinct CDR3 sequences; 35% were seen once. Input material: PBMCs. These receptors came from a human donor in good health (CMV status not recorded). Some clones in this sample may be carry-over from other donors' samples. Both conserved end residues are part of each CDR3. D genes are given only for firm matches. Clone size is given for some rows only: seen once, a few or many times, or a class if the clone is expanded.

CDR3 length: 15
D gene: TRBD1
J gene: TRBJ2-1
V gene: TRBV4-1
clone size: few
CDR3 DNA: TGCGCCAGCAGCCAAGAGGACAGGGTGGGGAATGAGCAGTTCTTC
CDR3 protein: CASSQEDRVGNEQFF

CDR3 length: 16
D gene: TRBD1
J gene: TRBJ2-7
V gene: TRBV25-1
clone size: .
CDR3 DNA: TGTGCCAGCAGTGATCGGCGGACAGGGGGCAGCTACGAGCAGTACTTC
CDR3 protein: CASSDRRTGGSYEQYF

CDR3 length: 16
D gene: TRBD2
J gene: TRBJ2-5
V gene: TRBV20-1
clone size: .
CDR3 DNA: TGCAGTGCTATGAGGCGGGGGGGCCCGTACCAAGAGACCCAGTACTTC
CDR3 protein: CSAMRRGGPYQETQYF

CDR3 length: 13
D gene: .
J gene: TRBJ1-2
V gene: TRBV15
clone size: .
CDR3 DNA: TGTGCCACTCGGACAGACACGAACTATGGCTACACCTTC
CDR3 protein: CATRTDTNYGYTF

CDR3 length: 13
D gene: .
J gene: TRBJ1-5
V gene: TRBV19
clone size: .
CDR3 DNA: TGTGCCACCTTAGGGGGGAGCAATCAGCCCCAGCATTTT
CDR3 protein: CATLGGSNQPQHF

CDR3 length: 14
D gene: TRBD1
J gene: TRBJ1-2
V gene: TRBV2
clone size: .
CDR3 DNA: TGTGCCAGCAGACTTGTGACAGGGGGAAATGGCTACACCTTC
CDR3 protein: CASRLVTGGNGYTF

CDR3 length: 12
D gene: .
J gene: TRBJ1-1
V gene: TRBV14
clone size: .
CDR3 DNA: TGTGCCAGCAGCCAAGGCCAGCTTGAAGCTTTCTTT
CDR3 protein: CASSQGQLEAFF

CDR3 length: 12
D gene: .
J gene: TRBJ2-7
V gene: TRBV28
clone size: .
CDR3 DNA: TGTGCCAGCAGCCATAGCGCTTACGAGCAGTACTTC
CDR3 protein: CASSHSAYEQYF

CDR3 length: 14
D gene: TRBD1
J gene: TRBJ1-2
V gene: TRBV4-3
clone size: .
CDR3 DNA: TGCGCCAGCAGCCTACAGGGGGCGCCCCGTGACTACACCTTC
CDR3 protein: CASSLQGAPRDYTF

CDR3 length: 14
D gene: .
J gene: TRBJ1-4
V gene: TRBV20-1
clone size: few
CDR3 DNA: TGCAGTGCTGGGAGTAGGCATCGGAATGAAAAACTGTTTTTT
CDR3 protein: CSAGSRHRNEKLFF

CDR3 length: 16
D gene: TRBD1
J gene: TRBJ1-5
V gene: TRBV20-1
clone size: .
CDR3 DNA: TGCAGTGCCAATCGGGCAGGGGGCGCGAGCAATCAGCCCCAGCATTTT
CDR3 protein: CSANRAGGASNQPQHF

CDR3 length: 17
D gene: TRBD1
J gene: TRBJ1-5
V gene: TRBV19
clone size: .
CDR3 DNA: TGTGCCAGTAGTTCCGGGACAGGGGGGACTAGCAATCAGCCCCAGCATTTT
CDR3 protein: CASSSGTGGTSNQPQHF

CDR3 length: 12
D gene: .
J gene: TRBJ2-1
V gene: TRBV12-3/TRBV12-4
clone size: many
CDR3 DNA: TGTGCCAGCAGTTTGCTGGTGCATGAGCAGTTCTTC
CDR3 protein: CASSLLVHEQFF

CDR3 length: 13
D gene: .
J gene: TRBJ1-1
V gene: TRBV28
clone size: many
CDR3 DNA: TGTGCCAGCAGGCGGGACCTGAACACTGAAGCTTTCTTT
CDR3 protein: CASRRDLNTEAFF

CDR3 length: 14
D gene: .
J gene: TRBJ1-5
V gene: TRBV2
clone size: .
CDR3 DNA: TGTGCCAGCGCCCAGCAGGCTACTAATCAGCCCCAGCATTTT
CDR3 protein: CASAQQATNQPQHF

CDR3 length: 14
D gene: .
J gene: TRBJ2-7
V gene: TRBV9
clone size: .
CDR3 DNA: TGTGCCAGCAGCGTAGGAGACAGGTCCTACGAGCAGTACTTC
CDR3 protein: CASSVGDRSYEQYF

CDR3 length: 15
D gene: TRBD2
J gene: TRBJ2-5
V gene: TRBV7-6
clone size: many
CDR3 DNA: TGTGCCAGCAGGGTTGGGACTAGGGGGCAAGAGACCCAGTACTTC
CDR3 protein: CASRVGTRGQETQYF

CDR3 length: 15
D gene: TRBD1
J gene: TRBJ1-4
V gene: TRBV7-2
clone size: few
CDR3 DNA: TGTGCCAGCAGCTTAGAGCAACAGGGGTACGAAAAACTGTTTTTT
CDR3 protein: CASSLEQQGYEKLFF

CDR3 length: 15
D gene: .
J gene: TRBJ2-2
V gene: TRBV10-1
clone size: .
CDR3 DNA: TGCGCCAGCAGTGAGGGGGGACTTGACACCGGGGAGCTGTTTTTT
CDR3 protein: CASSEGGLDTGELFF

CDR3 length: 13
D gene: .
J gene: TRBJ2-7
V gene: TRBV7-3
clone size: few
CDR3 DNA: TGTGCCAGCAGCCCAGGTGGTAACTCCGGGCAGTACTTC
CDR3 protein: CASSPGGNSGQYF

CDR3 length: 17
D gene: TRBD2
J gene: TRBJ2-6
V gene: TRBV7-6
clone size: many
CDR3 DNA: TGTGCCAGCAGCTTAAATAGCGGGGGGGCCGTGGCCAACGTCCTGACTTTC
CDR3 protein: CASSLNSGGAVANVLTF

CDR3 length: 18
D gene: TRBD2
J gene: TRBJ2-1
V gene: TRBV29-1
clone size: .
CDR3 DNA: TGCAGCGTTGAAGTCACGGCTAGCGGGAGGGCGGCCTACAATGAGCAGTTCTTC
CDR3 protein: CSVEVTASGRAAYNEQFF

CDR3 length: 14
D gene: TRBD2
J gene: TRBJ2-3
V gene: TRBV6-1
clone size: .
CDR3 DNA: TGTGCCAGCAGTGAGCGGGGAGGGGCAGATACGCAGTATTTT
CDR3 protein: CASSERGGADTQYF

CDR3 length: 16
D gene: TRBD1
J gene: TRBJ1-5
V gene: TRBV7-2
clone size: few
CDR3 DNA: TGTGCCAGCAGCGCGAACCGGGACAGGGGTGGTCAGCCCAAGCATTTT
CDR3 protein: CASSANRDRGGQPKHF

CDR3 length: 15
D gene: TRBD2
J gene: TRBJ2-2
V gene: TRBV5-4
clone size: .
CDR3 DNA: TGTGCCAGCAGCTTGGAACTAGCGGGGGCCGGGGAGCTGTTTTTT
CDR3 protein: CASSLELAGAGELFF

CDR3 length: 15
D gene: .
J gene: TRBJ2-3
V gene: TRBV7-9
clone size: many
CDR3 DNA: TGTGCCAGCAGCGCGCTAAATCAGGGGACAGATACGCAGTATTTT
CDR3 protein: CASSALNQGTDTQYF

CDR3 length: 14
D gene: .
J gene: TRBJ2-5
V gene: TRBV29-1
clone size: few
CDR3 DNA: TGCAGCGTTAAGGAAGGGGCAGGGCAAGAGACCCAGTACTTC
CDR3 protein: CSVKEGAGQETQYF

CDR3 length: 13
D gene: .
J gene: TRBJ1-2
V gene: TRBV24-1
clone size: .
CDR3 DNA: TGTGCCACCAGCCTGGACAGAGACTATGGCTACACCTTC
CDR3 protein: CATSLDRDYGYTF

CDR3 length: 16
D gene: .
J gene: TRBJ2-4
V gene: TRBV12-3/TRBV12-4
clone size: few
CDR3 DNA: TGTGCCAGCAGTCCTCGGGTAACCGTAGCCAAAAACATTCAGTACTTC
CDR3 protein: CASSPRVTVAKNIQYF

CDR3 length: 16
D gene: .
J gene: TRBJ2-2
V gene: TRBV7-6
clone size: .
CDR3 DNA: TGTGCTAGCAGCTTGGGGACTGTGGCGAACACCGGGGAGCTGTTTTTT
CDR3 protein: CASSLGTVANTGELFF

CDR3 length: 15
D gene: .
J gene: TRBJ1-1
V gene: TRBV28
clone size: .
CDR3 DNA: TGTGCCAGTCTATTTCAGCCGTTCCTGCGAAGTGAAGCTTTCTTT
CDR3 protein: CASLFQPFLRSEAFF

CDR3 length: 16
D gene: TRBD1
J gene: TRBJ1-6
V gene: TRBV28
clone size: few
CDR3 DNA: TGTGCCAGCAGTCACCTGACAGGGGAAGGTAATTCACCCCTCCACTTT
CDR3 protein: CASSHLTGEGNSPLHF

CDR3 length: 14
D gene: .
J gene: TRBJ1-1
V gene: TRBV7-6
clone size: .
CDR3 DNA: TGTGCCAGCAACCAAGGAGGTGGCGGGGGTGAAGCTTTCTTT
CDR3 protein: CASNQGGGGGEAFF

CDR3 length: 15
D gene: TRBD1
J gene: TRBJ2-2
V gene: TRBV6-6
clone size: few
CDR3 DNA: TGTGCCAGCCATAGGACAGGTCCTAACACCGGGGAGCTGTTTTTT
CDR3 protein: CASHRTGPNTGELFF

CDR3 length: 12
D gene: .
J gene: TRBJ1-2
V gene: TRBV12-3/TRBV12-4
clone size: many
CDR3 DNA: TGTGCCAGCAGTTTATACGGATATGGCTACACCTTC
CDR3 protein: CASSLYGYGYTF

CDR3 length: 13
D gene: TRBD1
J gene: TRBJ1-1
V gene: TRBV12-3/TRBV12-4
clone size: many
CDR3 DNA: TGTGCCAGCAGTTTCACCCAGGGGGCTGAAGCTTTCTTT
CDR3 protein: CASSFTQGAEAFF